This T cell receptor beta chain was sequenced for a study of technical replicates of blood from several donors. This CDR3 spans 17 amino acids. Germline-derived CDR1 and CDR2 are LNHDA and SQIVND (reference sequence). As for this clone: Its ends do not fully match the called genes, so a read error is possible.

TCRdb's copy holds only in-frame clones and misses some; the assay was immunoSEQ multiplex PCR. The table has about 100,000 clones, 95% to 96% seen once. The receptor's source is a human donor in good health. Sequencing was done on a sample of T cells isolated from PBMCs. The chain combines TRBV19 with TRBJ1-4; a possible D gene is TRBD1 (5 bases). CDR3 sequence: CASSKSPWGATNEKLFF. CDR3 coding DNA: TGTGCTAGTAGTAAATCACCCTGGGGGGCAACTAATGAAAAACTGTTTTTT.